Listed below are T cell receptor beta chains from one sample, sequenced in a study of blood T cell repertoires in COVID-19. The repertoire was sequenced with immunoSEQ multiplex PCR; TCRdb's copy has only in-frame clones and lacks some. The table includes roughly 74,000 clones, roughly four fifths detected once. Sequenced sample: peripheral blood. Receptors originate from a man aged 65 to 79 with acute or convalescent COVID-19. CDR3s include the opening cysteine and the closing phenylalanine or tryptophan. The D gene is left open where the match is weak. The size field is filled for only some rows; it gives once, few, many or a size class.

d_gene: .
len: 14
v_gene: TRBV5-1
j_gene: TRBJ1-4
abundance: .
CDR3nt: TGCGCCAGCAGCTTCGGAGGGGTTAATGAAAAACTGTTTTTT
CDR3aa: CASSFGGVNEKLFF

d_gene: .
len: 15
v_gene: TRBV9
j_gene: TRBJ2-3
abundance: .
CDR3nt: TGTGCCAGCAGCGCGGGACAAGTACTCACAGATACGCAGTATTTT
CDR3aa: CASSAGQVLTDTQYF

d_gene: .
len: 15
v_gene: TRBV6-5
j_gene: TRBJ2-7
abundance: .
CDR3nt: TGTGCCAGCAGTTACGGAGGGGCAAACCCCTACGAGCAGTACTTC
CDR3aa: CASSYGGANPYEQYF

d_gene: .
len: 15
v_gene: TRBV6-5
j_gene: TRBJ1-2
abundance: .
CDR3nt: TGTGCCAGCAGTTACTCGCCCCGGGACACGGATGGCTACACCTTC
CDR3aa: CASSYSPRDTDGYTF

d_gene: TRBD1
len: 15
v_gene: TRBV27
j_gene: TRBJ1-5
abundance: .
CDR3nt: TGTGCCAGCAGTTTAGGGCAGGGGGTGAATCAGCCCCAGCATTTT
CDR3aa: CASSLGQGVNQPQHF

d_gene: TRBD2
len: 16
v_gene: TRBV4-3
j_gene: TRBJ2-3
abundance: .
CDR3nt: TGCGCCAGCAGCCAAGGTTTGGCGGGGGGTGTGGGTACGCAGTATTTT
CDR3aa: CASSQGLAGGVGTQYF

d_gene: TRBD2
len: 16
v_gene: TRBV5-4
j_gene: TRBJ2-2
abundance: .
CDR3nt: TGTGCCAGCAGCCCATGGACTAGCGGTTCCACCGGGGAGCTGTTTTTT
CDR3aa: CASSPWTSGSTGELFF

d_gene: .
len: 14
v_gene: TRBV28
j_gene: TRBJ2-4
abundance: once
CDR3nt: TGTGCCAGCGCCCAACAGGCGGCCAAAAACATTCAGTACTTC
CDR3aa: CASAQQAAKNIQYF

d_gene: TRBD2
len: 15
v_gene: TRBV4-2
j_gene: TRBJ2-3
abundance: .
CDR3nt: TGTGCCAGCAGCCAAGACGCACTAGCGGGAGATACGCAGTATTTT
CDR3aa: CASSQDALAGDTQYF

d_gene: .
len: 11
v_gene: TRBV20-1
j_gene: TRBJ1-1
abundance: .
CDR3nt: TGCAGTGCCCGAGGGAGGCCTGAAGCTTTCTTT
CDR3aa: CSARGRPEAFF

d_gene: TRBD1
len: 15
v_gene: TRBV5-1
j_gene: TRBJ1-5
abundance: .
CDR3nt: TGCGCCAGCAGCTTGGAAGGACAGGGGGTTCAGCCCCAGCATTTT
CDR3aa: CASSLEGQGVQPQHF

d_gene: TRBD1
len: 11
v_gene: TRBV6-5
j_gene: TRBJ2-7
abundance: .
CDR3nt: TGTGCCAGTGGGACAGTCTACGAGCAGTACTTC
CDR3aa: CASGTVYEQYF

d_gene: .
len: 15
v_gene: TRBV28
j_gene: TRBJ1-4
abundance: .
CDR3nt: TGTGCCAGCACGATGGGGCCAGGAGGGGATGAAAAACTGTTTTTT
CDR3aa: CASTMGPGGDEKLFF

d_gene: .
len: 12
v_gene: TRBV11-2
j_gene: TRBJ1-2
abundance: many
CDR3nt: TGTGCCAGCAGCTTAAGCCCTTCTGGCTACACCTTC
CDR3aa: CASSLSPSGYTF

d_gene: .
len: 13
v_gene: TRBV30
j_gene: TRBJ1-1
abundance: .
CDR3nt: TGTGCCTGGACCCTCGGTGGGAACACTGAAGCTTTCTTT
CDR3aa: CAWTLGGNTEAFF

d_gene: .
len: 14
v_gene: TRBV27
j_gene: TRBJ1-6
abundance: .
CDR3nt: TGTGCCAGCAGTTTAGTCCAGAATAATTCACCCCTCCACTTT
CDR3aa: CASSLVQNNSPLHF

d_gene: .
len: 13
v_gene: TRBV6-1
j_gene: TRBJ2-7
abundance: .
CDR3nt: TGTGCCAGCAGTGAGGGCGTATACTACGAGCAGTACTTC
CDR3aa: CASSEGVYYEQYF

d_gene: .
len: 14
v_gene: TRBV11-2
j_gene: TRBJ1-2
abundance: .
CDR3nt: TGTGCCAGCAGCTTAGATAACCGAGCGGGAGGCTACACCTTC
CDR3aa: CASSLDNRAGGYTF

d_gene: TRBD1
len: 15
v_gene: TRBV6-1
j_gene: TRBJ1-6
abundance: .
CDR3nt: TGTGCCAGCAGTGAGGGGACAGGTGTAAATTCACCCCTCCACTTT
CDR3aa: CASSEGTGVNSPLHF